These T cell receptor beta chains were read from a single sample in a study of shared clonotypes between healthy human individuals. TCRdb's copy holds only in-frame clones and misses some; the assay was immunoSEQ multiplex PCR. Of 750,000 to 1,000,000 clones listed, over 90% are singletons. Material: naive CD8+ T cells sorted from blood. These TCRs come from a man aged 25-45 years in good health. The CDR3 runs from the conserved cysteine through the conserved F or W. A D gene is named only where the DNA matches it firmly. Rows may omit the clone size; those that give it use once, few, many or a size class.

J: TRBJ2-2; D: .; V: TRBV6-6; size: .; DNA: TGTGCCAGCAGTTATCAGGATAACACCGGGGAGCTGTTTTTT; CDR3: CASSYQDNTGELFF
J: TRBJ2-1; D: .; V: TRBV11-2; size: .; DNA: TGTGCCAGCAGCTCGCTGACTAGAAATGAGCAGTTCTTC; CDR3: CASSSLTRNEQFF
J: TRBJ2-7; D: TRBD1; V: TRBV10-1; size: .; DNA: TGCGCCAGCAGTGAGTCGAGGGAGTTCGGACAGGGGGCCTCCGAGCAGTACTTC; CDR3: CASSESREFGQGASEQYF
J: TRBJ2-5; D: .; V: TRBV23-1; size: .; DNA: TGCGCCAGCAGTCAACCAGCCAGGGGAGTAGAAGAGACCCAGTACTTC; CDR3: CASSQPARGVEETQYF
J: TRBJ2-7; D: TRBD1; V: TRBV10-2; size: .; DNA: TGCGCCAGCAGGGACAGGGTTTACGAGCAGTACTTC; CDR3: CASRDRVYEQYF
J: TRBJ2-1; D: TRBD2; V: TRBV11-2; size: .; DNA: TGTGCCAGCAGCTTAGGAGCGGGAGGTCACAATGAGCAGTTCTTC; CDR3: CASSLGAGGHNEQFF
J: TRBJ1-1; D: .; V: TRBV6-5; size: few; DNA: TGTGCCAGCAGTTACTCGATTATAACACCAAACACTGAAGCTTTCTTT; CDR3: CASSYSIITPNTEAFF
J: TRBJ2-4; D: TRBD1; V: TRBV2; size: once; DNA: TGTGCCAGCGCCGAGAACAGGGGGACCGACTGCCAGTACTTC; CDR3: CASAENRGTDCQYF
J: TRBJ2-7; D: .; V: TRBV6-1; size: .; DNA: TGTGCCAGCAGTGAGGCTAGGCGGTACTACGAGCAGTACTTC; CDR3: CASSEARRYYEQYF
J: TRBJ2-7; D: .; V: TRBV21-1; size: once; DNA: TGTGCCAGCAGCAAAGAGGGAAGCTACGAGCAGTACTTC; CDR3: CASSKEGSYEQYF
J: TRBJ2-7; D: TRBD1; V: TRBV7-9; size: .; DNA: TGTGCCAGCAGCGCCTGGCAAGGGGGCGCGTCGGGCTACGAGCAGTACTTC; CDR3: CASSAWQGGASGYEQYF
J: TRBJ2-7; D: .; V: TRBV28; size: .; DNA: TGTGCCAGCAGCTTTATAGGCTCACTAGACAGAACCTACGAGCAGTACTTC; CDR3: CASSFIGSLDRTYEQYF
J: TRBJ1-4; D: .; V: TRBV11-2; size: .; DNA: TGTGCCAGCAGCTCGACCGGGACTGATAATGAAAAACTGTTTTTT; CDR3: CASSSTGTDNEKLFF
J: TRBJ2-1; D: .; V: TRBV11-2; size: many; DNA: TGTGCCAGCAGCGATTCGGGACTCTTCTCCGGGGAGCAGTTCTTC; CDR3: CASSDSGLFSGEQFF
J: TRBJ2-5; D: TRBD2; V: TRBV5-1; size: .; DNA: TGCGCCAGCAGCCCCAGCGGGGCTAGAGGGCAGACCCAGTACTTC; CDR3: CASSPSGARGQTQYF
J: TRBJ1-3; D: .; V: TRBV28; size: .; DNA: TGTGCCAGCAGTACATGGACAGCTAGACCTGGAAACACCATATATTTT; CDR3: CASSTWTARPGNTIYF
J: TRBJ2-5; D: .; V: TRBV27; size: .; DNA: TGTGCCAGCAGTTTTTCGCGAACTCAAGAGACCCAGTACTTC; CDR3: CASSFSRTQETQYF
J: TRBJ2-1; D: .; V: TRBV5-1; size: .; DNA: TGCGCCAGCAGCTACCCCACCGACGCTAGAGAGGGTCGGGGAAATGAGCAGTTCTTC; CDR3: CASSYPTDAREGRGNEQFF
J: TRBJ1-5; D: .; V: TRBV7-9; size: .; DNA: TGTGCCAGCAGCTTTCCCTCGGAGCCCCAGCATTTT; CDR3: CASSFPSEPQHF
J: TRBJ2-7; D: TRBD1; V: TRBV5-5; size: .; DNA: TGTGCCAGCAGCTTGGGGGACAGATACTACGAGCAGTACTTC; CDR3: CASSLGDRYYEQYF
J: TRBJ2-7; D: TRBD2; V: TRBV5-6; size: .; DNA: TGTGCCAGCAGCTTGCAGCGGGAGAGCTCCTACGAGCAGTACTTC; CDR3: CASSLQRESSYEQYF
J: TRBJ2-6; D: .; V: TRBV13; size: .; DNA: TGTGCCAGCAGCCTCGAGGGGGCTGGGGCCAACGTCCTGACTTTC; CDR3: CASSLEGAGANVLTF